The clone carrying this T cell receptor beta chain has only a few counts. Antigen: not known. The sample originates from a study of response to subunit inactivated influenza vaccine. Points from the study as a whole: Seasonal influenza vaccination, on each occasion, was suggested by the authors to recruit few new T cells.

There are 14 residues in the CDR3. In germline, CDR1 is LGHDT, CDR2 YNNKEL (reference sequence). V was cut by 2 bases and J by 6 bases, with 11 bases left in between. TCRdb used MiXCR to reprocess the RT-PCR reads, holding one entry per CDR3 protein. Of hundreds of thousands of distinct CDR3 sequences in the sample, around 14% were seen once. The sample in question was PBMCs from blood, obtained approximately 15 days before vaccination. The TCR originated in a man aged 50 or older who received an inactivated influenza vaccine. The chain uses TRBV3-1 and TRBJ2-1; D is undetermined. CDR3 in DNA: TGTGCCAGCAGCCAATCACCCCCTTCCAATGAGCAGTTCTTC. This codes for CASSQSPPSNEQFF.